One and the same sample provided the 27 T cell receptor beta chains below, sequenced in a study of blood T cell repertoires in COVID-19. The assay was immunoSEQ multiplex PCR, and TCRdb's table has in-frame clones only and misses some. Among some 150,000 clones listed, approximately 85% were seen once. Material for sequencing was peripheral blood. All receptors derive from a woman aged 55-69 years with COVID-19, enrolled during active disease.

The chain couples TRBV7-2 to TRBJ2-5; 9 positions match TRBD2. CDR3 size: 15 residues. The ends lost 6 bases at V and 3 bases at J; junction bases unmatched: 8. The V gene's germline CDR1 is SGHTA and CDR2 FQGNSA. Here the CDR3 DNA reads TGTGCCAGCAGACCCCTGACTAGCGGAAAAGAGACCCAGTACTTC. This gives the protein CASRPLTSGKETQYF.

This rearrangement joins TRBV5-1 to TRBJ1-2; tentatively, D is TRBD1 (6 bases). Trimming cost V 1 base and J 5 bases, with 15 bases left between them. The CDR3 has 15 residues. Per the germline V gene, CDR1 is SGHRS and CDR2 is YFSETQ. In DNA, the CDR3 is TGCGCCAGCAGCTTGAAGGTCGGGGGGGCATATGGCTACACCTTC. Protein: CASSLKVGGAYGYTF.

The CDR3 sequence is CASSLQGVGAFF. For the CDR3, the DNA is TGTGCCAGCAGCTTGCAGGGGGTGGGAGCTTTCTTT. The chain combines TRBV7-9 with TRBJ1-1; TRBD1 aligns across 7 bases. Germline CDR1 and CDR2: SEHNR and FQNEAQ (reference sequence). Trimming cost V 3 bases and J 10 bases; bases outside gene matches: 5. The CDR3 extends over 12 amino acids. The variable domain in full, completed from reference TRBV7-9 and TRBJ1-1, reads DTGVSQNPRHKITKRGQNVTFRCDPISEHNRLYWYRQTLGQGPEFLTYFQNEAQLEKSRLLSDRFSAERPKGSFSTLEIQRTEQGDSAMYLCASSLQGVGAFFGQGTRLTVV.

The V gene is TRBV29-1, the J gene TRBJ2-2, with 7 positions matching TRBD2. The germline gives CDR1 SQVTM, CDR2 ANQGSEA. The CDR3 sequence is 16 residues long. Trimming cost V 3 bases and J 1 base; bases outside gene matches: 8. The CDR3 sequence is CSVERGRAGNTGELFF. In nucleotides, the CDR3 is TGCAGCGTTGAGCGGGGGAGAGCGGGGAACACCGGGGAGCTGTTTTTT.

V is TRBV30 and J is TRBJ1-4; TRBD1 agrees at 9 bases. V shed 4 bases and J 1 base; nucleotides not matched to a gene: 4. The CDR3 sequence is 15 residues long. Germline values: CDR1 GTSNPN, CDR2 SVGIG (reference sequence). The CDR3 spells CAWTGQGLTNEKLFF. CDR3 DNA sequence: TGTGCCTGGACCGGACAGGGGCTAACTAATGAAAAACTGTTTTTT.

The V gene is TRBV15, the J gene TRBJ1-6; D call uncertain. V shed 3 bases and J shed 5 bases, with 20 bases lying between them. CDR3 length equals 18 residues. Germline CDR1 is LNHNV and CDR2 is YYDKDF (reference sequence). The CDR3 spells CATSSIKAVSSDNSPLHF. The CDR3 coding sequence is TGTGCCACCAGCAGTATTAAAGCGGTCAGCTCGGATAATTCACCCCTCCACTTT.

The chain has TRBV3-1 (or the pseudogene TRBV3-2) and TRBJ2-7, with 10 bases aligning to TRBD2. Germline-derived CDR1 and CDR2 are LGHDT and YNNKEL (reference sequence). V was pared by 2 bases and J by 10 bases, with 5 bases of the junction left unmatched. The CDR3 is 13 amino acids. In DNA, the CDR3 is TGTGCCAGCAGCCAACCGGGACTAGCGATACAGTACTTC. Its protein is CASSQPGLAIQYF.

The chain recombines TRBV4-2 with TRBJ2-1; 11 positions match TRBD2. After removal of 0 bases from V and 4 bases from J, the junction contained 8 bases not matched to a gene. This CDR3 region has 18 residues. CDR1 and CDR2 from the germline V gene are LGHNA and YNFKEQ. CDR3 DNA: TGTGCCAGCAGCCAAGATCCGGGCGGACTAGCGGGTTACAATGAGCAGTTCTTC. This translates into CASSQDPGGLAGYNEQFF.

This chain connects TRBV3-1 (or the pseudogene TRBV3-2) to TRBJ2-5, with TRBD2 matching over 8 bases. Germline loops: CDR1 LGHDT, CDR2 YNNKEL (reference sequence). CDR3 length: 14 residues. V trimming: 1 base; J trimming: 3 bases; junction bases outside the gene matches: 1. The CDR3 region has the DNA TGTGCCAGCAGCCAAGCGGGGGGGAAAGAGACCCAGTACTTC. Encoded protein: CASSQAGGKETQYF.

In its sample, this clone was seen once. The chain is built from TRBV5-1 and TRBJ1-1, with a possible D match to TRBD1 (5 bases). The germline V gene has CDR1 SGHRS and CDR2 YFSETQ. V was clipped by 2 bases and J by 1 base, with 12 bases between them. The CDR3 contains 15 residues. This CDR3 reads CASSFPPTGNTEAFF. The CDR3 bases are TGCGCCAGCAGCTTCCCCCCAACAGGGAACACTGAAGCTTTCTTT.

The rearrangement joins TRBV5-1 to TRBJ1-2, with a weak D call TRBD1 (5 bases). Germline CDR1 SGHRS, CDR2 YFSETQ. The CDR3 has 14 residues. Between the trimmed V and J ends, which lost 4 bases and 2 bases, there was a span of 12 bases. As DNA, the CDR3 is TGCGCCAGCAGCCCCCTAGGGGAAAACTATGGCTACACCTTC. The encoded protein is CASSPLGENYGYTF.

The J gene is TRBJ2-4, the V gene TRBV10-3; 8 bases line up with TRBD1. CDR3 length: 16 amino acids. The V segment lost 7 bases and the J segment 0 bases; nucleotides outside the gene matches: 8. Germline values: CDR1 ENHRY, CDR2 SYGVKD. The CDR3 loop reads CAIIRGQAIAKNIQYF. The DNA of the CDR3 is TGTGCCATCATCAGGGGACAGGCAATAGCCAAAAACATTCAGTACTTC.

A few counts support this clone. This CDR3 reads CASSPEPPGQPYGYTF. CDR3 coding DNA: TGTGCCAGCAGTCCCGAACCCCCGGGACAGCCCTATGGCTACACCTTC. The gene calls are TRBV6-9 and TRBJ1-2; the match to TRBD1 covers 7 bases. Trimming took 5 bases from V and 4 from J; bases not matched to a gene: 13. The length of the CDR3 is 16 residues. CDR1 is MNHGY, CDR2 SVAAGI, per germline.

This clone was seen a few times. The chain has TRBV7-2 and TRBJ1-3; 8 bases agree with TRBD1. Germline CDR1 and CDR2: SGHTA and FQGNSA. This CDR3 comprises 15 residues. V was pared by 4 bases and J by 2 bases, with 4 bases of the junction left unmatched. CDR3 residues: CASSSDRGPGNTIYF. CDR3 in DNA: TGTGCCAGCAGCTCCGACAGGGGACCTGGAAACACCATATATTTT.

This chain connects TRBV11-2 to TRBJ2-7, with D unclear. The CDR3 is 13 residues long. With 4 bases removed from V and 3 bases from J, the gap between germline ends came to 10 bases. CDR1 and CDR2 (germline): SGHAT, FQNNGV. The CDR3 spells CASSSPFFYEQYF. The CDR3 DNA reads as TGTGCCAGCAGCTCCCCCTTTTTCTACGAGCAGTACTTC.

This clone was detected ten times or more. The chain couples TRBV4-3 to TRBJ2-3; perhaps TRBD1 as D (5 bases). CDR3 length: 16 residues. Germline-derived CDR1 and CDR2 are LGHNA and YSLEER. V shed 1 base and J shed 8 bases, with 19 bases lying between them. In nucleotides, the CDR3 is TGCGCCAGCAGCCAAGGCGCAGGGCCGGTTGGTTCTACGCAGTATTTT. This codes for CASSQGAGPVGSTQYF.

This rearrangement joins TRBV10-2 to TRBJ1-1; D remains ambiguous. CDR1 WSHSY and CDR2 SAAADI come from the germline V gene. V lost 6 bases to trimming and J lost 5 bases, with 13 bases between them. The CDR3 is 13 residues long. CDR3 region: CASRSERGTEAFF. CDR3 coding DNA: TGCGCCAGCAGATCCGAACGGGGTACTGAAGCTTTCTTT.

This clone was detected only a few times. V and J are TRBV6-5 and TRBJ1-1; possible D gene TRBD1, 5 bases. The CDR3 totals 16 residues. Germline V gene sequence: CDR1 MNHEY, CDR2 SVGAGI. Trimming left V 4 bases short and J 1 base short, with 16 bases between. The CDR3 DNA sequence: TGTGCCAGCAGTTCCCCCTTCGGCAGGGCGAACACTGAAGCTTTCTTT. This codes for CASSSPFGRANTEAFF.

This chain connects TRBV5-1 to TRBJ2-7, with D possibly matching TRBD2 (6 bases). With 1 base removed from V and 5 bases from J, the gap between germline ends came to 7 bases. Germline V gives CDR1 SGHRS, CDR2 YFSETQ. The CDR3 is made up of 12 amino acids. The CDR3 reads CASSLTGDEQYF. As DNA, the CDR3 is TGCGCCAGCAGCTTGACGGGAGACGAGCAGTACTTC.

The V call is TRBV30, the J call TRBJ1-5; D perhaps matches TRBD1 (5 bases). This CDR3 comprises 13 residues. Trimming removed 0 bases from V and 5 bases from J, with 8 bases in between. Germline CDR1 reads GTSNPN; CDR2 reads SVGIG (reference sequence). As DNA, the CDR3 is TGTGCCTGGAGTGTACGGGGGTATCAGCCCCAGCATTTT. Protein sequence: CAWSVRGYQPQHF.

This rearrangement joins TRBV27 to TRBJ1-2; perhaps TRBD1 as D (6 bases). CDR3 length: 15 amino acids. V was cut by 5 bases and J by 5 bases, with 18 bases left in between. From germline, CDR1 is MNHEY and CDR2 SMNVEV (reference sequence). DNA of the CDR3: TGTGCCAGCAGTCCTAAGGGCGGCAGGGGTTATGGCTACACCTTC. Its protein is CASSPKGGRGYGYTF.

V usage is TRBV6-2 or TRBV6-3 and J usage is TRBJ1-1; 7 bases are a match to TRBD1. Germline values: CDR1 MNHEY, CDR2 SVGEGT. With V trimmed by 6 bases and J by 12 bases, 10 bases remained unmatched. The CDR3 runs to 12 residues. The CDR3 region is CASSAQGWKTFF. As DNA, the CDR3 is TGTGCCAGCAGCGCACAGGGGTGGAAGACTTTCTTT.

This clone has just one count. This rearrangement joins TRBV3-1 (or the pseudogene TRBV3-2) to TRBJ1-2; D uncertain. CDR3 size: 13 residues. The V gene lost 1 base and the J gene lost 7 bases, with 10 bases spanning the gap. Germline V CDR1 and CDR2: LGHDT, YNNKEL (reference sequence). The DNA of the CDR3 is TGTGCCAGCAGCCAAGGTCGACGGGGTGGCTACACCTTC. This encodes CASSQGRRGGYTF.

The CDR3 is CAWSVLGAVNTEAFF. CDR3 DNA sequence: TGTGCCTGGAGTGTACTGGGGGCCGTGAACACTGAAGCTTTCTTT. This rearrangement joins TRBV30 to TRBJ1-1; the D gene is possibly TRBD1 (6 bases). The V end was cut by 0 bases, the J end by 0 bases, with 11 bases between. The CDR3 sequence is 15 residues long. CDR1 and CDR2 from the germline V gene are GTSNPN and SVGIG (reference sequence).

This chain connects TRBV2 to TRBJ1-1, with D hard to call. This CDR3 contains 12 residues. V shed 2 bases and J shed 7 bases, with 8 bases lying between them. Germline values: CDR1 SNHLY, CDR2 FYNNEI. Here the CDR3 reads CASSENTGEAFF. The CDR3 DNA follows: TGTGCCAGCAGTGAAAATACGGGTGAAGCTTTCTTT.

The gene calls are TRBV7-3 and TRBJ2-1; tentatively, D is TRBD2 (6 bases). The V gene's germline CDR1 is SGHTA and CDR2 FQGTGA. CDR3 size: 16 residues. Trimming removed 1 base at V and 6 bases at J, with 16 bases between. For the CDR3, the DNA is TGTGCCAGCAGCTTAAGGAACTCCGGGGGACTCAATGAGCAGTTCTTC. It translates to CASSLRNSGGLNEQFF.

The rearrangement uses TRBV3-1 (or the pseudogene TRBV3-2) and TRBJ1-1, with 10 bases that match TRBD1. The length of the CDR3 is 15 residues. J lost 7 bases, V lost 0 bases, and 5 bases had no gene match. Germline CDR1 is LGHDT and CDR2 is YNNKEL (reference sequence). The CDR3 DNA is TGTGCCAGCAGCCAAGATCCGGACAGGGGGTATGAAGCTTTCTTT. Its protein product is CASSQDPDRGYEAFF.